This T cell receptor (beta chain) was recovered during a study of blood T cell repertoires in COVID-19 (dated by TCRdb to 2019 to 2021). Looking at the study overall: Samples from collaborators originated in the United States, Italy and Spain and spanned both the acute and convalescent phases of COVID-19. HLA class I and class II types, where available, came from metadata supplied by the sample provider rather than from assay-based typing. The repertoires were released in a freely available public database intended as a resource for research on the immune response to SARS-CoV-2. The dataset comprised deeply sampled blood TCRbeta repertoires from subjects exposed to, actively infected with, or recovered from COVID-19. The material from the prospective study consisted of cDNA or gDNA derived from T cells, B-cell-depleted T cells, or PBMCs. Nearly every sample came with metadata listing a de-identified subject ID, COVID-19 status, age in years and sex. The samples were drawn from the first 160 participants of the ongoing ImmuneRACE study and from 1,254 subjects provided by 6 global collaborators. Overall study results and their limits: The amount of clinical and demographic metadata varied by source and participant and was provided uncurated.

As concerns this clone: Its target antigen remains unknown. No much larger clone exists at a distance of one base, and base qualities are not known.

The immunoSEQ Assay, a bias-controlled multiplex PCR, was used to amplify TCRbeta CDR3 regions from genomic DNA. Regarding the original processing steps: Nucleated cell counts per sample were estimated from amplification of reference gene primers within the assay. To quantify the absolute abundance of each unique TCRbeta CDR3 rearrangement, sequence reads were collapsed and filtered. For each sample, productive Simpson clonality was calculated as the square root of Simpson's diversity index over productive rearrangements. Not all clones reach the TCRdb copy of this immuneACCESS table, which keeps in-frame sequences only. Checked studies attribute under half of the gap to unresolved V genes and leave the rest unexplained. V and J calls and clone size follow that table, whereas D and trimming were derived from the DNA. The sample data list about 270,000 clones, and 83% of these were observed just once. The ten most abundant clones make up more than 8% of the sample.

Samples from volunteer blood donors who had recovered from COVID-19 were contributed by a second Seattle source. Collaborating institutions collected whole blood in K2EDTA tubes following their own protocols. For TCRbeta analysis, collaborators shipped samples in one of three forms: frozen whole blood, isolated PBMCs, or DNA extracted from either of those sample types. V is shortened by 5 bases, J by 4 bases, and the region joining them spans 14 bases. According to the germline V gene, CDR1 reads MDHEN and CDR2 reads SYDVKM. Including cysteine and phenylalanine, the CDR3 has 14 amino acids. The kept DNA is CDR3 alone, 42 bases in frame from the first base.

Sequencing was performed on peripheral blood. This TCR came from a woman aged 45 to 65 who had recovered from COVID-19. The rearrangement joined TRBV28 to TRBJ1-2; tentative D gene TRBD1, with 5 bases matching. The nucleotide sequence reads TGTGCCAGCAGTAATTTAGACAGAGCCTATGGCTACACCTTC. It translates as CASSNLDRAYGYTF.